This T cell receptor beta chain was observed in a study of early T cells in non-severe SARS-CoV-2 infection. This clonotype has just a few counts. Researchers attached unique molecular identifiers to individual cDNA molecules. TCRdb redid the calling of the 5' RACE reads with MiXCR, one entry per CDR3 protein. The repertoire holds about 120,000 distinct CDR3 sequences, with roughly 12% as singletons. The sequencing here drew on whole blood, taken at baseline. The receptor's source is an adult who was a healthcare worker with PCR-confirmed SARS-CoV-2 infection or an uninfected control (not recorded which).

Written as DNA, the CDR3 is TGTGCCAGCAGTTACCCCCTCGGACTAGCCGGGGGCGGGGAGCTGTTTTTT. Its translation: CASSYPLGLAGGGELFF. The chain joins TRBV6-6 to TRBJ2-2, with TRBD2 identical over 8 bases. CDR3 length: 17 amino acids. V shed 2 bases and J 7 bases; nucleotides not matched to a gene: 12. CDR1 and CDR2 from the germline V gene are MNHNY and SVGAGI (reference sequence).